Reported below is one T cell receptor (beta chain). These data originate in a study of blood T cell repertoires in COVID-19. About the research overall: Acute and convalescent COVID-19 samples came from the United States, Italy and Spain. PBMCs, B-cell-depleted T cells, or T cells provided the cDNA or gDNA that made up the material.

Original handling: Amplification of reference gene primers provided the estimated nucleated cell counts. Method: immunoSEQ multiplex PCR; TCRdb's copy keeps in-frame clones and lacks some. The V and J calls and clone size were taken over from that table, and D and trimming were inferred from the DNA. This table has 100,000 or so clones, more than 80% appearing once. The receptor was derived from a human donor in a cohort sampled during active COVID-19. Specimen: peripheral blood.

The CDR3 bases are TGCGCCAGCAGCGCCGTCGAGTACGGCGAGCAGTACTTC. This sequence encodes CASSAVEYGEQYF. This chain links TRBV5-1 with TRBJ2-7; D gene uncertain. V was shortened by 4 bases and J by 6 bases, with 14 bases between the two germline ends. Per the germline V gene, CDR1 is SGHRS and CDR2 is YFSETQ. The length of the CDR3 is 13 residues. The full variable domain, its missing parts supplied by reference TRBV5-1 and TRBJ2-7, is KAGVTQTPRYLIKTRGQQVTLSCSPISGHRSVSWYQQTPGQGLQFLFEYFSETQRNKGNFPGRFSGRQFSNSRSEMNVSTLELGDSALYLCASSAVEYGEQYFGPGTRLTVT.